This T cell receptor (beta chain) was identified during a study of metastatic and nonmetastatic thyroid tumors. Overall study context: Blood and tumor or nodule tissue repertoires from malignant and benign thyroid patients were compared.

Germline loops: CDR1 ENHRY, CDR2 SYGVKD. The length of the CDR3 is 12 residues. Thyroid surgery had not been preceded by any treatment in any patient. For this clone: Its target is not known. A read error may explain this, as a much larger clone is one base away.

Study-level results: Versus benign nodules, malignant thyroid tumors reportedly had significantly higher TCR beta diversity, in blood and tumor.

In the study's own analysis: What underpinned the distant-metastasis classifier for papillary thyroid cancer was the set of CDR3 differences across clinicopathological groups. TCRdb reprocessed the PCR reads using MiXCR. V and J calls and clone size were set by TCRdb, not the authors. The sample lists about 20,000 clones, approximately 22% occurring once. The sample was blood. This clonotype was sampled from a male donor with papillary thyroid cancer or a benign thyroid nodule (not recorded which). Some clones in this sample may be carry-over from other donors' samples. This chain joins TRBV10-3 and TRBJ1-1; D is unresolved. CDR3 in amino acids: CSISESGAEAFF. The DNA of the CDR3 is TGTTCCATCAGTGAGTCGGGTGCAGAAGCTTTCTTT.